A selection of T cell receptor beta chains follows, all from one sample in a study of blood T cell repertoires in COVID-19. Some clones are missing from TCRdb's copy, which holds only in-frame ones; the method was immunoSEQ multiplex PCR. Seen here are about 140,000 clones, around 80% observed once, and the top ten hold 1.5% to 2%. Sequencing input: PBMCs or T cells enriched from blood (not recorded which). The receptors were gathered from a woman aged 18-29 years who had been exposed to COVID-19. Both conserved end residues are part of each CDR3. D genes are given only for firm matches. The size field is filled for only some rows; it gives once, few, many or a size class.

abundance,d_gene,v_gene,j_gene,CDR3aa,CDR3nt
NA,TRBD1,TRBV6-5,TRBJ1-2,CASFQQGAYGYTF,TGTGCCAGCTTTCAACAGGGGGCCTATGGCTACACCTTC
once,TRBD2,TRBV9,TRBJ2-1,CASSVGLAGYNEQFF,TGTGCCAGCAGCGTAGGACTAGCCGGCTACAATGAGCAGTTCTTC
NA,TRBD1,TRBV9,TRBJ1-4,CASSASPQIGTGNEKLFF,TGTGCCAGCAGTGCATCCCCCCAAATCGGGACAGGTAATGAAAAACTGTTTTTT
NA,NA,TRBV27,TRBJ2-5,CASGLWRTASQETQYF,TGTGCCAGCGGCCTTTGGAGGACAGCCTCACAAGAGACCCAGTACTTC
NA,NA,TRBV19,TRBJ2-7,CASSIDLNTLQYF,TGTGCCAGTAGTATAGATCTTAACACCCTTCAGTACTTC
NA,TRBD2,TRBV28,TRBJ2-2,CASRSTGTSLRIDTRELFF,TGTGCCAGCAGATCCACCGGGACTAGTCTCAGAATTGACACCAGGGAGCTGTTTTTT
NA,NA,TRBV18,TRBJ1-3,CASSPAGYSGNTIYF,TGTGCCAGCTCACCAGCGGGATACTCTGGAAACACCATATATTTT
NA,NA,TRBV11-3,TRBJ2-7,CASSLDHTGVLEQYF,TGTGCCAGCAGCTTAGACCATACAGGAGTCTTGGAGCAGTACTTC
NA,NA,TRBV19,TRBJ2-7,CASRLAGQGYYEQYF,TGTGCCAGTCGGTTAGCGGGACAGGGATATTACGAGCAGTACTTC
NA,NA,TRBV30,TRBJ2-7,CAWQVTGTKYF,TGTGCCTGGCAGGTCACAGGGACGAAGTACTTC
NA,TRBD2,TRBV30,TRBJ2-3,CAWSETSGRTDTQYF,TGTGCCTGGAGTGAGACTAGCGGGAGGACAGATACGCAGTATTTT
NA,TRBD1,TRBV3-1/TRBV3-2,TRBJ1-1,CASSHAGTGGFEAFF,TGTGCCAGCAGCCACGCCGGGACAGGAGGATTTGAAGCTTTCTTT
NA,NA,TRBV18,TRBJ2-1,CASSSGQNNEQFF,TGTGCCAGCTCTAGCGGCCAGAACAATGAGCAGTTCTTC
NA,NA,TRBV27,TRBJ1-1,CASKRQINTEAFF,TGTGCCAGCAAGAGACAGATAAACACTGAAGCTTTCTTT
NA,NA,TRBV5-1,TRBJ1-1,CASTSHDEAMNTEAFF,TGCGCCAGCACTAGTCATGACGAGGCTATGAACACTGAAGCTTTCTTT
NA,NA,TRBV11-1,TRBJ2-1,CASSQESGRGNEQFF,TGTGCCAGCAGCCAAGAATCCGGCAGGGGCAATGAGCAGTTCTTC
NA,TRBD1,TRBV2,TRBJ2-7,CASMVRGLRLRYEQYF,TGTGCCAGCATGGTCAGGGGGCTACGGCTAAGATACGAGCAGTACTTC
NA,NA,TRBV7-9,TRBJ1-3,CASSLQGVGNTIYF,TGTGCCAGCAGCTTACAAGGGGTTGGAAACACCATATATTTT
NA,TRBD1,TRBV28,TRBJ2-7,CASFDRESYEQYF,TGTGCCAGTTTCGACAGGGAATCCTACGAGCAGTACTTC
NA,TRBD2,TRBV18,TRBJ2-7,CASSHSQLAGVSEQYF,TGTGCCAGCTCACACTCCCAACTAGCGGGAGTTTCCGAGCAGTACTTC
NA,NA,TRBV28,TRBJ2-1,CASSPPRQASYNEQFF,TGTGCCAGCAGCCCTCCCAGACAAGCTTCCTACAATGAGCAGTTCTTC
NA,TRBD1,TRBV4-1,TRBJ2-7,CASSQVGGAPFEQYF,TGCGCCAGCAGCCAAGTAGGGGGCGCCCCATTCGAGCAGTACTTC
NA,NA,TRBV28,TRBJ2-2,CASSLPGQMNTGELFF,TGTGCCAGCAGTTTACCCGGACAGATGAACACCGGGGAGCTGTTTTTT
NA,TRBD1,TRBV28,TRBJ1-5,CASSGPVGQGVKHF,TGTGCCAGCAGTGGGCCCGTGGGACAGGGGGTAAAGCATTTT
NA,NA,TRBV5-5,TRBJ2-7,CASSLIGGRQYEQYF,TGTGCCAGCAGCTTGATCGGGGGGCGCCAGTACGAGCAGTACTTC
NA,NA,TRBV4-1,TRBJ2-2,CASSQDRLAGELFF,TGCGCCAGCAGCCAAGATCGGTTAGCCGGGGAGCTGTTTTTT
NA,NA,TRBV5-5,TRBJ1-1,CASGPGLQGTEAFF,TGTGCCAGCGGACCGGGACTACAAGGCACTGAAGCTTTCTTT
few,TRBD2,TRBV4-1,TRBJ2-1,CASSQREGQNEQFF,TGCGCCAGCAGCCAGCGGGAGGGCCAAAATGAGCAGTTCTTC
NA,NA,TRBV7-9,TRBJ2-5,CASSLRSNQETQYF,TGTGCCAGCAGCTTACGTAGTAACCAAGAGACCCAGTACTTC
NA,NA,TRBV9,TRBJ2-1,CASSVVGPPQFF,TGTGCCAGCAGCGTAGTGGGCCCCCCGCAGTTCTTC
many,NA,TRBV20-1,TRBJ2-1,CSARPHSEQFF,TGCAGTGCTCGACCACACAGCGAGCAGTTCTTC
NA,NA,TRBV29-1,TRBJ2-7,CSVEDSDSYEQYF,TGCAGCGTTGAAGACAGTGACTCCTACGAGCAGTACTTC
NA,TRBD1,TRBV19,TRBJ1-1,CASSTQGPGTEAFF,TGTGCCAGTAGTACACAGGGGCCGGGGACTGAAGCTTTCTTT
NA,NA,TRBV7-9,TRBJ2-7,CASSLGGSRVYEQYF,TGTGCCAGCAGCTTAGGTGGTTCCAGGGTGTACGAGCAGTACTTC
NA,NA,TRBV3-1/TRBV3-2,TRBJ1-1,CASSPSWRIMNTEAFF,TGTGCCAGCAGCCCCTCCTGGAGGATCATGAACACTGAAGCTTTCTTT
NA,NA,TRBV3-1/TRBV3-2,TRBJ1-5,CASSQGREPNQPQHF,TGTGCCAGCAGCCAAGGCAGGGAACCGAATCAGCCCCAGCATTTT
NA,NA,TRBV10-2,TRBJ1-2,CASSLSGTPYGYTF,TGCGCCAGCAGTCTGTCCGGGACACCCTATGGCTACACCTTC
NA,TRBD2,TRBV9,TRBJ2-5,CASSDGTSGRQETQYF,TGTGCCAGCAGCGATGGGACTAGCGGGAGACAAGAGACCCAGTACTTC
NA,TRBD2,TRBV6-2/TRBV6-3,TRBJ2-2,CASSYRRGRWVQTNTGELFF,TGTGCCAGCAGTTATCGTCGCGGGAGGTGGGTCCAAACGAACACCGGGGAGCTGTTTTTT
NA,TRBD1,TRBV18,TRBJ1-5,CASSPQSGGQNQPQHF,TGTGCCAGCTCACCACAGTCAGGGGGACAAAATCAGCCCCAGCATTTT
NA,NA,TRBV24-1,TRBJ1-5,CATSRGDNQPQHF,TGTGCCACCAGTCGGGGGGACAATCAGCCCCAGCATTTT
once,NA,TRBV2,TRBJ2-7,CASRDNSLEQYF,TGTGCCAGCCGGGACAATTCCCTCGAGCAGTACTTC
NA,NA,TRBV6-5,TRBJ2-6,CASSQTGTGANVLTF,TGTGCCAGCAGTCAAACAGGGACTGGGGCCAACGTCCTGACTTTC
NA,TRBD2,TRBV25-1,TRBJ2-5,CASSPLAGAGETQYF,TGTGCCAGCAGTCCCTTAGCGGGAGCTGGAGAGACCCAGTACTTC
NA,NA,TRBV29-1,TRBJ2-1,CSVEAAGGSYNEQFF,TGCAGCGTCGAGGCTGCAGGAGGCTCCTACAATGAGCAGTTCTTC
NA,NA,TRBV2,TRBJ1-2,CASRGLGRGGSHGYTF,TGTGCCAGCAGGGGTCTTGGGAGGGGAGGAAGCCATGGCTACACCTTC
NA,TRBD2,TRBV4-3,TRBJ2-3,CASSQDTSGRDTQYF,TGCGCCAGCAGCCAAGATACTAGCGGGAGGGATACGCAGTATTTT
NA,NA,TRBV6-5,TRBJ1-4,CASRKAGIEKLFF,TGTGCCAGCAGGAAAGCAGGAATTGAAAAACTGTTTTTT
NA,TRBD2,TRBV24-1,TRBJ2-2,CATSASSGRISGELFF,TGTGCCACCAGTGCATCAAGCGGGAGGATCTCCGGGGAGCTGTTTTTT
NA,TRBD1,TRBV12-3/TRBV12-4,TRBJ1-2,CASSLQGAGGYTF,TGTGCCAGCAGCCTACAGGGGGCAGGTGGCTACACCTTC
NA,TRBD1,TRBV7-9,TRBJ1-1,CASSSARGWTGGKAFF,TGTGCCAGCAGCTCGGCCCGGGGTTGGACAGGGGGGAAGGCTTTCTTT
NA,NA,TRBV6-5,TRBJ2-2,CASSYSGRGDPGELFF,TGTGCCAGCAGTTACTCGGGCAGGGGGGACCCCGGGGAGCTGTTTTTT
once,NA,TRBV12-5,TRBJ1-2,CASGLVHGESGGYTF,TGTGCTAGTGGTTTGGTACACGGGGAGTCGGGCGGCTACACCTTC
NA,NA,TRBV28,TRBJ1-2,CASSARGAGGYTF,TGTGCCAGCAGTGCCCGGGGGGCCGGTGGCTACACCTTC
NA,TRBD2,TRBV4-1,TRBJ2-2,CASSQGLAGADTGELFF,TGCGCCAGCAGCCAGGGACTAGCGGGAGCGGACACCGGGGAGCTGTTTTTT
NA,TRBD1,TRBV7-8,TRBJ2-1,CASTPQGISSYNEQFF,TGTGCCAGCACTCCACAGGGGATTAGCTCCTACAATGAGCAGTTCTTC
NA,NA,TRBV6-5,TRBJ2-2,CASSYRGNTGELFF,TGTGCCAGCAGTTACAGGGGGAACACCGGGGAGCTGTTTTTT
NA,NA,TRBV6-5,TRBJ1-1,CASSRRNLLGTEAFF,TGTGCCAGCAGCCGCAGGAACTTGTTGGGTACTGAAGCTTTCTTT
NA,NA,TRBV10-3,TRBJ2-5,CAISESEGVETQYF,TGTGCCATCAGTGAGTCTGAGGGGGTCGAGACCCAGTACTTC